These T cell receptor beta chains were read from a single sample in a study of T cell responses to AZD1222 COVID-19 vaccine. Sequenced by immunoSEQ multiplex PCR; TCRdb stores in-frame clones only, minus some. Of more than 100,000 clones listed, roughly 84% are singletons. Material: peripheral blood, obtained on day 0 of AZD1222 vaccination. All receptors come from an adult in good health. The CDR3 runs from the conserved cysteine through the conserved F or W. The D gene is left open where the match is weak. Expanded clones get a size class; other rows say once, few or many, or leave the size out.

>NA|few|TRBJ2-7|TRBV30
TGTGCCTGGAGCCTCTTACTCCCGTACGGTTACGAGCAGTACTTC
CAWSLLLPYGYEQYF
>NA|NA|TRBJ1-4|TRBV7-6
TGTGCCAGCAGCAACCCGAGGATGACCAATGAAAAACTGTTTTTT
CASSNPRMTNEKLFF
>NA|few|TRBJ1-1|TRBV7-8
TGTGCCAGCAGAAACCAAGGGGGGAACACTGAAGCTTTCTTT
CASRNQGGNTEAFF
>TRBD1|NA|TRBJ1-2|TRBV24-1
TGTGCCACCAGTGACTCCGGACAGGGTCGGGGCTACACCTTC
CATSDSGQGRGYTF
>NA|NA|TRBJ2-5|TRBV7-9
TGTGCCAGCAGACGAGGGTTGGGGGCCCAAGAGACCCAGTACTTC
CASRRGLGAQETQYF
>NA|NA|TRBJ1-1|TRBV28
TGTGCCAGCAGTTCCGGTGGGGACCTTACTGAAGCTTTCTTT
CASSSGGDLTEAFF
>TRBD2|NA|TRBJ2-3|TRBV11-3
TGTGCCAGCAGCTTAGGATTCGGGGGGGCGGCAGATACGCAGTATTTT
CASSLGFGGAADTQYF
>NA|NA|TRBJ2-2|TRBV28
TGTGCCAGCAGCCCCGGAGGGGCAGGCACCGGGGAGCTGTTTTTT
CASSPGGAGTGELFF
>TRBD1|NA|TRBJ2-7|TRBV5-1
TGCGCCAGCAGCCCGGGGACAGCGACCTACGAGCAGTACTTC
CASSPGTATYEQYF
>NA|few|TRBJ1-4|TRBV25-1
TGTGCCAGCTGGGCGGAGGGCGACCCCGAAACTAATGAAAAACTGTTTTTT
CASWAEGDPETNEKLFF
>TRBD1|NA|TRBJ1-2|TRBV6-4
TGTGCCAGCAGTGAAACCGGGACAGGCTATGGCTACACCTTC
CASSETGTGYGYTF
>NA|NA|TRBJ1-5|TRBV28
TGTGCCAGCAGTTCGGGACGGATCAATCAGCCCCAGCATTTT
CASSSGRINQPQHF
>NA|NA|TRBJ2-7|TRBV11-2
TGTGCCAGCAGCGACCTCGGTTACTCCTACGAGCAGTACTTC
CASSDLGYSYEQYF
>NA|once|TRBJ1-1|TRBV5-6
TGTGCCAGCATCGACACCCGGACAGTCATGAACACTGAAGCTTTCTTT
CASIDTRTVMNTEAFF
>NA|NA|TRBJ2-7|TRBV5-1
TGCGCCAGCAGCCCGGCCGGGGTAGCGGCGGGGGAGCAGTACTTC
CASSPAGVAAGEQYF
>NA|NA|TRBJ1-5|TRBV7-2
TGTGCCAGCAGCTTAGAGGTCAATCAGCCCCAGCATTTT
CASSLEVNQPQHF
>NA|medium-sized|TRBJ1-1|TRBV10-3
TGTGCCATCAGTGGGTTGGATCTCACTGAAGCTTTCTTT
CAISGLDLTEAFF
>NA|few|TRBJ1-4|TRBV29-1
TGCAGCGTTGATAAGGCCCGCGCAACTAATGAAAAACTGTTTTTT
CSVDKARATNEKLFF
>TRBD2|NA|TRBJ2-1|TRBV28
TGTGCCAGTATAGCGGGGGCTTACAATGAGCAGTTCTTC
CASIAGAYNEQFF
>NA|NA|TRBJ1-4|TRBV19
TGTGCCAGTAGTACGCCCGGGACACCTGAGAATGAAAAACTGTTTTTT
CASSTPGTPENEKLFF
>NA|NA|TRBJ2-5|TRBV4-2
TGTGCCAGCAGCCAAGCCAGCTCTAACCAAGAGACCCAGTACTTC
CASSQASSNQETQYF
>NA|NA|TRBJ1-4|TRBV12-3/TRBV12-4
TGTGCCAGCCGTGCATTAGGGGAAAAACTGTTTTTT
CASRALGEKLFF
>NA|NA|TRBJ1-2|TRBV28
TGTGCCACCAACCCCCCGGAGGGGAAAGGCTACACCTTC
CATNPPEGKGYTF
>NA|NA|TRBJ1-6|TRBV18
TGTGCCAGCTCACAGCAATCTTTAACGGGAAATAATTCACCCCTCCACTTT
CASSQQSLTGNNSPLHF
>NA|NA|TRBJ1-1|TRBV28
TGTGCCAGCAGTTTAACGGGAGAGTGGGCTTTCTTT
CASSLTGEWAFF
>NA|NA|TRBJ1-5|TRBV24-1
TGTGCCACCAGTGGGACGGACGGATACAATCAGCCCCAGCATTTT
CATSGTDGYNQPQHF
>TRBD1|NA|TRBJ2-3|TRBV19
TGTGCCAGTAGCCGACCGGGACAGGCAGGAGATACGCAGTATTTT
CASSRPGQAGDTQYF
>NA|NA|TRBJ2-3|TRBV6-2/TRBV6-3
TGTGCCAGCAGTCTCCAATTGGGGGGTGCAGATACGCAGTATTTT
CASSLQLGGADTQYF
>NA|NA|TRBJ1-2|TRBV18
TGTGCCAGCTCCCCCCGGGACACCTTGGGCTACACCTTC
CASSPRDTLGYTF
>TRBD1|NA|TRBJ2-7|TRBV27
TGTGCCAGCAGTTTATCGCCCAGGGGGTGGGGGTCCTACGAGCAGTACTTC
CASSLSPRGWGSYEQYF
>TRBD1|NA|TRBJ2-1|TRBV7-9
TGTGCCAGCAGCTGGTGGACAGGGGGCAATGAGCAGTTCTTC
CASSWWTGGNEQFF
>NA|NA|TRBJ2-3|TRBV28
TGTGCCAGCAGGTTAGCGATAGAGGGGCCCACAGATACGCAGTATTTT
CASRLAIEGPTDTQYF
>NA|NA|TRBJ1-1|TRBV3-1/TRBV3-2
TGTGCCAGCAGACAAACGCTGAGCACTGAAGCTTTCTTT
CASRQTLSTEAFF
>NA|NA|TRBJ2-7|TRBV5-1
TGCGCCAGCAGCTTGAGGACCCACATTGGCCCGATCTACGAGCAGTACTTC
CASSLRTHIGPIYEQYF
>TRBD1|NA|TRBJ1-2|TRBV7-9
TGTGCCAGCAGCTTAGGGACAGGGTGGGGCTATGGCTACACCTTC
CASSLGTGWGYGYTF
>TRBD1|NA|TRBJ2-7|TRBV2
TGTGCCAGCGGGACAGGGATAAACGAGCAGTACTTC
CASGTGINEQYF
>NA|NA|TRBJ1-5|TRBV7-8
TGTGCCAGCAGCTTAGATCTGCAACAGCCCCAGCATTTT
CASSLDLQQPQHF
>NA|once|TRBJ2-3|TRBV7-9
TGTGCCAGCAGCCTGGGCGTAGGGGACCTCACAGATACGCAGTATTTT
CASSLGVGDLTDTQYF
>NA|once|TRBJ2-3|TRBV3-1/TRBV3-2
TGTGCCAGCAGCCAAGATAAAGTCGGAGGGCGCAGAGCAGATACGCAGTATTTT
CASSQDKVGGRRADTQYF
>NA|NA|TRBJ2-5|TRBV24-1
TGTGCCACCAGTCCCTCGGGGTGGGGGGCGTCAGGGGAGACCCAGTACTTC
CATSPSGWGASGETQYF
>NA|NA|TRBJ2-5|TRBV11-2
TGTGCCAGCAGCTTAGTTTTGGAGACCCAGTACTTC
CASSLVLETQYF
>NA|NA|TRBJ1-5|TRBV3-1/TRBV3-2
TGTGCCAGCAGCCAAGGCAGGAATAGCAATCAGCCCCAGCATTTT
CASSQGRNSNQPQHF
>TRBD1|NA|TRBJ1-2|TRBV7-2
TGTGCCAGCAGCACAGTAGGGGGCCCAGGCTATGGCTACACCTTC
CASSTVGGPGYGYTF
>NA|NA|TRBJ1-1|TRBV7-8
TGTGCCAGCAGCACCCGGGGCCCAAAAGTTCTGAACACTGAAGCTTTCTTT
CASSTRGPKVLNTEAFF
>NA|NA|TRBJ2-7|TRBV7-9
TGTGCCAGCAGCTTAGCAGGGCAGTACTACGAGCAGTACTTC
CASSLAGQYYEQYF
>NA|NA|TRBJ2-3|TRBV4-3
TGCGCCAGCAGCCAAAGGCTACAAAATACGCAGTATTTT
CASSQRLQNTQYF
>NA|once|TRBJ1-4|TRBV28
TGTGCCAGCAGTCTACACATAAGAGAATTGACAACTAATGAAAAACTGTTTTTT
CASSLHIRELTTNEKLFF
>NA|NA|TRBJ1-1|TRBV6-5
TGTGCCAGCAGATACCGGGGTTTGAACACTGAAGCTTTCTTT
CASRYRGLNTEAFF
>NA|NA|TRBJ1-4|TRBV6-5
TGTGCCAGCAGTTACCTCCGAGGGGGGGGAGATGAAAAACTGTTTTTT
CASSYLRGGGDEKLFF
>TRBD2|few|TRBJ2-7|TRBV7-9
TGTGCCAGCAGCTTAAGTAGCGGGGGGTCCCACGAGCAGTACTTC
CASSLSSGGSHEQYF
>NA|NA|TRBJ1-5|TRBV19
TGTGCCAGTAGTATCCCGGGCGAAAGGATCCGGCCCCAGCATTTT
CASSIPGERIRPQHF
>NA|NA|TRBJ2-7|TRBV7-9
TGTGCCAGCAGCTTTACGGATACCTACGAGCAGTACTTC
CASSFTDTYEQYF
>NA|NA|TRBJ1-2|TRBV19
TGTGCCAGTAGTATAGCGGCGGGGCAGTATGGCTACACCTTC
CASSIAAGQYGYTF
>NA|NA|TRBJ2-1|TRBV28
TGTGCCAGCAGTTTTCTAGCCAGCCCTATGAATGAGCAGTTCTTC
CASSFLASPMNEQFF
>NA|NA|TRBJ2-5|TRBV11-2
TGTGCCAGCAGCCTCGACCACGGGTACCAAGAGACCCAGTACTTC
CASSLDHGYQETQYF
>NA|few|TRBJ1-5|TRBV19
TGTGCCAGTAGTCCACAGGGAGGGTGGGCCCAGCATTTT
CASSPQGGWAQHF
>NA|NA|TRBJ1-1|TRBV7-9
TGTGCCAGCAGCTTCCCGGCCTCTGAAGCTTTCTTT
CASSFPASEAFF